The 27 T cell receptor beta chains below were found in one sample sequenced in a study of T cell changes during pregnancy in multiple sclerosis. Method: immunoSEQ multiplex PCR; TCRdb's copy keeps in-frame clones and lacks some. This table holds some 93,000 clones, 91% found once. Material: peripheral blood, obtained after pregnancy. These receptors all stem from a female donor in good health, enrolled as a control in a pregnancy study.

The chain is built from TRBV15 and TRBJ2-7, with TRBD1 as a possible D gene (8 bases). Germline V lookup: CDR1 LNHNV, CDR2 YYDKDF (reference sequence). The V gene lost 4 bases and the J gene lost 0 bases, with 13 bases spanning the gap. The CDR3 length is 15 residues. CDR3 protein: CATSNRGGSSYEQYF. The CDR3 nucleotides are TGTGCCACCAGCAACAGGGGGGGGAGCTCCTACGAGCAGTACTTC.

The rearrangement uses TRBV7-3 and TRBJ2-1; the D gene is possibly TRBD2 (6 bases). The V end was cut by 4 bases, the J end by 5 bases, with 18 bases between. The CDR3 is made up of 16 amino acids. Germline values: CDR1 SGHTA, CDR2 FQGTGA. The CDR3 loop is CASSSSGAGSNNEQFF. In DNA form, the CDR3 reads TGTGCCAGCAGCTCCTCCGGGGCGGGGTCAAACAATGAGCAGTTCTTC. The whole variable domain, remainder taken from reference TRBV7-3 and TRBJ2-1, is GAGVSQTPSNKVTEKGKYVELRCDPISGHTALYWYRQSLGQGPEFLIYFQGTGAADDSGLPNDRFFAVRPEGSVSTLKIQRTERGDSAVYLCASSSSGAGSNNEQFFGPGTRLTVL.

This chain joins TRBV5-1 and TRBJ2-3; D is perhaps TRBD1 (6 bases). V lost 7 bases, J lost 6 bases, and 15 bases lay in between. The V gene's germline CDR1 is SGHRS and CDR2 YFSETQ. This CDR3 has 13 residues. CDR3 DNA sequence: TGCGCCAGCGGACTGGGGGCCGGGGATACGCAGTATTTT. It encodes CASGLGAGDTQYF.

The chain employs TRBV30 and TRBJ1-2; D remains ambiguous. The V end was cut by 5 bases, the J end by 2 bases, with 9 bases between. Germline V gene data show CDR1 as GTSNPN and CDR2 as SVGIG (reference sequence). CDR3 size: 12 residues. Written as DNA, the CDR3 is TGTGCCTGGGTTGACTCGAACTATGGCTACACCTTC. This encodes CAWVDSNYGYTF.

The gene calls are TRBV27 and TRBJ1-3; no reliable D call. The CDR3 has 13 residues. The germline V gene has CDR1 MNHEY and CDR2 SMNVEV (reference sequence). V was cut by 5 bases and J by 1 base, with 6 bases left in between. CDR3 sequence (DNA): TGTGCCAGCAGTCGGTCTTCTGGAAACACCATATATTTT. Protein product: CASSRSSGNTIYF.

CDR3 in amino acids: CASSWRGSSGVGETQYF. CDR3 sequence (DNA): TGCGCCAGCAGCTGGCGTGGTAGTAGCGGGGTGGGGGAGACCCAGTACTTC. The chain couples TRBV4-1 to TRBJ2-5; the match to TRBD2 covers 8 bases. With 5 bases clipped from V and 5 bases from J, the junction kept 16 bases outside the gene matches. In germline, CDR1 is MGHRA, CDR2 YSYEKL. The CDR3 extends over 17 amino acids.

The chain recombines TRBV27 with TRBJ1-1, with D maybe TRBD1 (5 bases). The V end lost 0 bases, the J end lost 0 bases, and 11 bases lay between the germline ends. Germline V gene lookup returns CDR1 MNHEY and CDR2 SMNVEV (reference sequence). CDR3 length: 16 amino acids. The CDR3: CASSLSRAGMNTEAFF. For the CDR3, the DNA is TGTGCCAGCAGTTTATCACGGGCAGGGATGAACACTGAAGCTTTCTTT.

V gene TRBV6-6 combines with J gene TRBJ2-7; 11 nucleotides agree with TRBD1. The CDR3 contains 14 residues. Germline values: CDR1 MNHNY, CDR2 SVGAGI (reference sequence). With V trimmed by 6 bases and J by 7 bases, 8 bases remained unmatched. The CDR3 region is CASRLDRGRREQYF. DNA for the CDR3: TGTGCCAGCAGACTGGACAGGGGGCGCAGGGAGCAGTACTTC.

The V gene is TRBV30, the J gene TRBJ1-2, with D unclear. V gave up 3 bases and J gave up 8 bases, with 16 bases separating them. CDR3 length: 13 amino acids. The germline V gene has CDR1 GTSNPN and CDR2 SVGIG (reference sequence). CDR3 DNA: TGTGCCTGGAGGCGGGAGCCGAATCCCGGCTACACCTTC. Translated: CAWRREPNPGYTF.

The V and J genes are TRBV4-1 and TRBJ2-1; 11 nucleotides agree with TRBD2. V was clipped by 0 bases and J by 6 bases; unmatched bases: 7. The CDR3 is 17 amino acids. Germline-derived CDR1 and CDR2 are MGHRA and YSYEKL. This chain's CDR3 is CASSQDLWLAGGNEQFF. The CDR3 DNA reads TGCGCCAGCAGCCAAGATCTGTGGCTAGCGGGGGGCAATGAGCAGTTCTTC.

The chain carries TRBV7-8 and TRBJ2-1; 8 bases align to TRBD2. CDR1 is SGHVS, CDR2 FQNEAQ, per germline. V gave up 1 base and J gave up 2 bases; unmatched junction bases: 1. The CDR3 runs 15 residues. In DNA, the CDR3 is TGTGCCAGCAGCTTAGTAGCGGGACCCTACAATGAGCAGTTCTTC. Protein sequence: CASSLVAGPYNEQFF.

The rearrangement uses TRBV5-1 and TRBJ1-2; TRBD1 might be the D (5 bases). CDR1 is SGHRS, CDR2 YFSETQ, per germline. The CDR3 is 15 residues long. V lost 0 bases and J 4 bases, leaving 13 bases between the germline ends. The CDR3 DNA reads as TGCGCCAGCAGCTTGGGGAGGGGCAGGGTCTATGGCTACACCTTC. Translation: CASSLGRGRVYGYTF.

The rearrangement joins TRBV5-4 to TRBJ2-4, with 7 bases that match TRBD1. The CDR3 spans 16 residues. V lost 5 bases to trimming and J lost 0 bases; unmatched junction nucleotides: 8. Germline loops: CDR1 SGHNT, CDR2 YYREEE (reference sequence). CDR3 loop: CASSLPGQLAKNIQYF. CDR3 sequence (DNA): TGTGCCAGCAGTCTTCCGGGACAGCTAGCCAAAAACATTCAGTACTTC.

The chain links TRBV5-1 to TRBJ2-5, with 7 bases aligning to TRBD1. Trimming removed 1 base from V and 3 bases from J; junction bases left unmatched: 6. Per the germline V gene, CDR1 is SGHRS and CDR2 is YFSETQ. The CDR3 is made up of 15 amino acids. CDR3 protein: CASSLSLGTEETQYF. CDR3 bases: TGCGCCAGCAGCTTGTCATTGGGGACAGAAGAGACCCAGTACTTC.

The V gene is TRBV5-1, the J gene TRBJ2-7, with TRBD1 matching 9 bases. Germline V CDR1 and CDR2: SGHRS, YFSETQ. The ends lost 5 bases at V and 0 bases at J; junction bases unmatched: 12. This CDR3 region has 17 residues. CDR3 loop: CASRSGTGIGSSYEQYF. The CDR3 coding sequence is TGCGCCAGCAGATCCGGGACAGGGATTGGGAGCTCCTACGAGCAGTACTTC.

Here the CDR3 reads CASSSGGQPQHF. The CDR3 DNA is TGTGCCAGCAGCTCTGGAGGTCAGCCCCAGCATTTT. This chain connects TRBV5-4 to TRBJ1-5; unclear D gene. V was clipped by 3 bases and J by 6 bases, with 7 bases between them. The germline V gene has CDR1 SGHNT and CDR2 YYREEE (reference sequence). This CDR3 is 12 amino acids long.

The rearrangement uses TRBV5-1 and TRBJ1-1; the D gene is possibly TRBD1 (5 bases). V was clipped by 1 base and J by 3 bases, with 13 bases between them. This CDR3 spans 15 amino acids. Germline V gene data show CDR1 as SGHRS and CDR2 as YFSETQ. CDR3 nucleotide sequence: TGCGCCAGCAGCTTGATCCCGGCAGGGTACACTGAAGCTTTCTTT. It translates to CASSLIPAGYTEAFF.

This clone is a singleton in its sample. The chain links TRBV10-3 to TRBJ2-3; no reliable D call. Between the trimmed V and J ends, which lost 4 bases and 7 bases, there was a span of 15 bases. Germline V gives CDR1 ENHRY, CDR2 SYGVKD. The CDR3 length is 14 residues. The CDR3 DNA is TGTGCCATCAGTGTCGGAGATCCCCCCTATACGCAGTATTTT. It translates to CAISVGDPPYTQYF.

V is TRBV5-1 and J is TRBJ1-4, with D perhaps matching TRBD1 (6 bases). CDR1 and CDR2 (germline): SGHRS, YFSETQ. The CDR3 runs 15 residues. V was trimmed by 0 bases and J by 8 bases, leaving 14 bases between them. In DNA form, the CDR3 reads TGCGCCAGCAGCTTGGAGTCTTCAGGGGTCGAAAAACTGTTTTTT. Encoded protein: CASSLESSGVEKLFF.

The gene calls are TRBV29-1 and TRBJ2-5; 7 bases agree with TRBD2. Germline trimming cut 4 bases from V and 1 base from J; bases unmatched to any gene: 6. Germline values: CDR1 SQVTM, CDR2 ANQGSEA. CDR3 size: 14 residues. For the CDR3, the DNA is TGCAGCGTTGCCCCTAGCGGATTCCAAGAGACCCAGTACTTC. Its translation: CSVAPSGFQETQYF.

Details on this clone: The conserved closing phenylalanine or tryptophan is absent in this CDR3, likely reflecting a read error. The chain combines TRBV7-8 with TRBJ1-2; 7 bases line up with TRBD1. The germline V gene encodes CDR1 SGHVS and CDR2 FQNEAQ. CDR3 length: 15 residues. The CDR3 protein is CASSLAVTGIYGYTL. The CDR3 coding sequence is TGTGCCAGCAGCCTAGCGGTGACAGGGATCTATGGCTACACCCTC.

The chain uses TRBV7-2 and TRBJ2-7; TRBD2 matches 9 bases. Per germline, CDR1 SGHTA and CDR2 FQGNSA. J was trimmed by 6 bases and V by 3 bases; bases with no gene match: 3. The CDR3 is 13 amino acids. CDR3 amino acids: CASSFGTSSEQYF. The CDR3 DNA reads TGTGCCAGCAGCTTTGGGACTAGCAGCGAGCAGTACTTC. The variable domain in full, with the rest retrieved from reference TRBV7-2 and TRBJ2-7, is GAGVSQSPSNKVTEKGKDVELRCDPISGHTALYWYRQSLGQGLEFLIYFQGNSAPDKSGLPSDRFSAERTGGSVSTLTIQRTQQEDSAVYLCASSFGTSSEQYFGPGTRLTVT.

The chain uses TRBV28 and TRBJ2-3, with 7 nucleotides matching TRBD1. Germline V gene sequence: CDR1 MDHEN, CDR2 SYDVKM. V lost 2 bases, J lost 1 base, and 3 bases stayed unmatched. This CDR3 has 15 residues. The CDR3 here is CASSLTGVGTDTQYF. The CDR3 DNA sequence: TGTGCCAGCAGTTTAACAGGGGTCGGCACAGATACGCAGTATTTT.

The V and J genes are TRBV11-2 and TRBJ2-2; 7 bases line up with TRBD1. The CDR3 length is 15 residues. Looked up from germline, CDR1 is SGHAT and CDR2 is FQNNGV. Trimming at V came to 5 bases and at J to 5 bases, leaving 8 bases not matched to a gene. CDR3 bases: TGTGCCAGCAGCGATAGGACAGGCTTTACCGGGGAGCTGTTTTTT. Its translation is CASSDRTGFTGELFF.

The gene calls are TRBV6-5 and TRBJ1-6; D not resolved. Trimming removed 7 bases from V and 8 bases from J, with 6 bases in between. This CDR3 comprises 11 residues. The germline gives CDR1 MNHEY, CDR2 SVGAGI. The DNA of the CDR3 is TGTGCCAGCACGTCTTATTCACCCCTCCACTTT. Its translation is CASTSYSPLHF.

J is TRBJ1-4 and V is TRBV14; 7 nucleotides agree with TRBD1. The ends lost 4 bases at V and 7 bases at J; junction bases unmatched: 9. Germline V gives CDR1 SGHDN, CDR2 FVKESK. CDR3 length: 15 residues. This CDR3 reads CASSPRDSSLEKLFF. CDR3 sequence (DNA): TGTGCCAGCAGCCCGAGGGACAGTTCTCTTGAAAAACTGTTTTTT. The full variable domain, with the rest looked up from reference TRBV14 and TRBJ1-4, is EAGVTQFPSHSVIEKGQTVTLRCDPISGHDNLYWYRRVMGKEIKFLLHFVKESKQDESGMPNNRFLAERTGGTYSTLKVQPAELEDSGVYFCASSPRDSSLEKLFFGSGTQLSVL.

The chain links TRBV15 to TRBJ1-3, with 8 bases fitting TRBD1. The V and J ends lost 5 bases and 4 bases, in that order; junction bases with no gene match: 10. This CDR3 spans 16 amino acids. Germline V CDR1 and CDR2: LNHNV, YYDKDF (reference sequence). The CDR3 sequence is CATSARQGTRGNTIYF. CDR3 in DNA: TGTGCCACCAGCGCCCGACAGGGGACGAGAGGAAACACCATATATTTT. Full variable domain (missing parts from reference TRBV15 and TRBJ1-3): DAMVIQNPRYQVTQFGKPVTLSCSQTLNHNVMYWYQQKSSQAPKLLFHYYDKDFNNEADTPDNFQSRRPNTSFCFLDIRSPGLGDTAMYLCATSARQGTRGNTIYFGEGSWLTVV.